The rows below give T cell receptor beta chains drawn from one sample of a study of technical replicates of blood from several donors. Here immunoSEQ multiplex PCR was the method, and the copy in TCRdb shows in-frame clones only, minus some. Of about 75,000 clones in the sample, 95% to 97% were seen once. The material sequenced was T cells isolated from PBMCs. Receptors were obtained from a human donor in good health. Each CDR3 is given with its conserved first and last residue. The D gene is left open where the match is weak. A row's size may be missing; if present it is once, few, many or a size class.

CDR3aa	CDR3nt	d_gene	v_gene	j_gene	abundance	len
CASSKLAGGELFF	TGTGCCAGCAGTAAACTAGCAGGCGGGGAGCTGTTTTTT	.	TRBV6-4	TRBJ2-2	.	13
CASSFMSSYNEQFF	TGTGCCAGCAGCTTTATGAGCTCCTACAATGAGCAGTTCTTC	.	TRBV5-6	TRBJ2-1	.	14
CASNTEPRLAGQQFF	TGTGCCAGCAATACCGAACCTAGACTAGCGGGCCAGCAGTTCTTC	TRBD2	TRBV9	TRBJ2-1	once	15
CASSEASAQSYEQYF	TGTGCCAGCAGTGAAGCCTCGGCACAGAGCTACGAGCAGTACTTC	.	TRBV6-1	TRBJ2-7	.	15
CASSQAPGTGVSEQYF	TGCGCCAGCAGCCAGGCTCCCGGGACAGGGGTTTCCGAGCAGTACTTC	TRBD1	TRBV4-3	TRBJ2-7	.	16
CASSSPRGTAEQYF	TGTGCCAGCAGCTCCCCCCGGGGGACAGCCGAGCAGTACTTC	.	TRBV9	TRBJ2-7	.	14
CASSYGEEETQYF	TGTGCCAGCAGTTACGGCGAGGAAGAGACCCAGTACTTC	.	TRBV6-5	TRBJ2-5	once	13
CASSSYSSYNEQFF	TGTGCCAGCAGCTCCTATAGCTCCTACAATGAGCAGTTCTTC	.	TRBV5-5	TRBJ2-1	few	14
CASSPDAGLPEQYF	TGTGCCAGCAGCCCAGATGCGGGACTTCCTGAGCAGTACTTC	.	TRBV7-3	TRBJ2-7	.	14
CASSLVGDKAYGYTF	TGCGCCAGCAGCTTGGTCGGGGATAAGGCCTATGGCTACACCTTC	.	TRBV5-1	TRBJ1-2	.	15
CASSLEGLAGVSIEQYF	TGTGCCAGCAGCTTGGAGGGGCTAGCGGGAGTATCCATCGAGCAGTACTTC	TRBD2	TRBV5-5	TRBJ2-7	.	17
CASSLGGGLAGPNTGELFF	TGCGCCAGCAGCTTGGGGGGGGGACTAGCGGGCCCGAACACCGGGGAGCTGTTTTTT	TRBD2	TRBV5-1	TRBJ2-2	.	19
CASSLVGLAGGDNEQFF	TGTGCCAGCAGCTTGGTTGGACTAGCGGGAGGAGACAATGAGCAGTTCTTC	TRBD2	TRBV5-4	TRBJ2-1	once	17
CASSWAGGLQETQYF	TGTGCCAGCAGCTGGGCGGGAGGCCTCCAAGAGACCCAGTACTTC	TRBD2	TRBV7-3	TRBJ2-5	.	15
CASSKAGQTETQYF	TGTGCCAGCAGCAAAGCGGGTCAAACGGAGACCCAGTACTTC	.	TRBV7-2	TRBJ2-5	once	14
CASSPLGTGVTGELFF	TGTGCTAGCAGCCCCCTAGGGACAGGGGTAACCGGGGAGCTGTTTTTT	TRBD1	TRBV7-7	TRBJ2-2	.	16
CAWKLYRDAGYTF	TGTGCCTGGAAGCTATACAGGGATGCTGGCTACACCTTC	.	TRBV30	TRBJ1-2	.	13
CASGGSYLEQYF	TGTGCCAGCGGCGGGAGTTATTTGGAGCAGTACTTC	TRBD2	TRBV7-8	TRBJ2-7	once	12
CASSLPSASYEQYF	TGCGCCAGCAGCTTGCCCAGCGCCAGCTACGAGCAGTACTTC	.	TRBV5-1	TRBJ2-7	.	14
CASSVVSMGRGSEAFF	TGTGCCAGCAGCGTAGTTTCAATGGGCCGGGGATCTGAAGCTTTCTTT	.	TRBV9	TRBJ1-1	.	16
CASSPDLAGYNEQFF	TGTGCCAGCAGCCCGGACTTAGCGGGGTACAATGAGCAGTTCTTC	TRBD2	TRBV11-1	TRBJ2-1	.	15
CASLEGTGTGELFF	TGTGCCAGCTTGGAGGGGACGGGCACCGGGGAGCTGTTTTTT	.	TRBV2	TRBJ2-2	.	14
CASMGASGSLHEQFF	TGTGCCAGCATGGGGGCTAGCGGGAGTCTCCATGAGCAGTTCTTC	TRBD2	TRBV14	TRBJ2-1	.	15
CASSLDLAVETQYF	TGTGCCAGCAGCTTAGACCTAGCGGTGGAGACCCAGTACTTC	TRBD2	TRBV5-4	TRBJ2-5	.	14
CASSVGTASYEQYF	TGTGCCAGCAGCGTCGGGACAGCCTCCTACGAGCAGTACTTC	TRBD1	TRBV5-4	TRBJ2-7	once	14
CASSSIFETQYF	TGTGCCAGCAGCTCTATATTTGAGACCCAGTACTTC	.	TRBV7-2	TRBJ2-5	.	12
CASSIDSGYGGEQYF	TGTGCCAGTAGTATAGATAGCGGGTATGGTGGCGAGCAGTACTTC	TRBD2	TRBV19	TRBJ2-7	.	15
CASSLSQGDNYEQYF	TGTGCCAGCAGCTTGTCACAGGGGGATAACTACGAGCAGTACTTC	TRBD1	TRBV11-2	TRBJ2-7	.	15
CASSPRLQFNGYTF	TGTGCCAGCAGCCCGAGGCTCCAATTTAATGGCTACACCTTC	.	TRBV7-9	TRBJ1-2	.	14
CASSFGGTSVLSWYNEQFF	TGTGCCAGCAGTTTCGGCGGGACTAGCGTTCTTAGTTGGTACAATGAGCAGTTCTTC	TRBD2	TRBV28	TRBJ2-1	.	19
CASTSGDSNQPQHF	TGTGCCAGCACCTCAGGGGATAGCAATCAGCCCCAGCATTTT	.	TRBV6-6	TRBJ1-5	.	14
CATAGTSDTDTQYF	TGTGCCACGGCCGGGACTAGCGACACAGATACGCAGTATTTT	TRBD2	TRBV10-3	TRBJ2-3	.	14
CAWSSKVSKRGELFF	TGTGCCTGGAGTTCTAAGGTCTCGAAGAGGGGGGAGCTGTTTTTT	.	TRBV30	TRBJ2-2	once	15
CASSFWGHPTIQYF	TGTGCCAGCAGCTTCTGGGGACACCCTACCATCCAGTACTTC	.	TRBV7-9	TRBJ2-7	.	14
CASSPGQSTYEQYF	TGTGCCAGCAGTCCGGGACAGTCTACCTACGAGCAGTACTTC	TRBD1	TRBV6-6	TRBJ2-7	.	14
CASRQYQGTDTQYF	TGTGCCAGCAGACAGTACCAGGGGACAGATACGCAGTATTTT	.	TRBV27	TRBJ2-3	.	14
CASSLSGISYNEQFF	TGTGCCAGCAGCCTTAGCGGGATTTCTTACAATGAGCAGTTCTTC	TRBD2	TRBV6-5	TRBJ2-1	once	15
CASSLTHGSAADTQYF	TGTGCCAGCAGCTTGACTCACGGGAGCGCGGCAGATACGCAGTATTTT	.	TRBV5-6	TRBJ2-3	.	16
CASLGGNEQYF	TGTGCCAGCTTGGGAGGGAACGAGCAGTACTTC	TRBD2	TRBV6-5	TRBJ2-7	once	11
CASSAPGHNHEQYF	TGTGCCAGCAGCGCGCCGGGACACAACCACGAGCAGTACTTC	.	TRBV7-9	TRBJ2-7	once	14
CASSLTNQGLTYGYTF	TGTGCCAGCAGTTTAACGAATCAGGGGCTGACCTATGGCTACACCTTC	.	TRBV27	TRBJ1-2	.	16
CASSEGGESYEQYF	TGTGCCAGCAGTGAAGGCGGGGAATCCTACGAGCAGTACTTC	.	TRBV25-1	TRBJ2-7	.	14
CASAGYDTYEQYF	TGTGCCAGCGCCGGGTACGATACCTACGAGCAGTACTTC	.	TRBV7-9	TRBJ2-7	.	13
CASGALRKFF	TGCGCCAGCGGGGCTCTGCGCAAGTTCTTC	.	TRBV10-1	TRBJ2-1	.	10
CASLGTDKYTEAFF	TGTGCCAGCCTGGGGACAGATAAATACACTGAAGCTTTCTTT	TRBD1	TRBV2	TRBJ1-1	.	14
CASSYSNIYEQYF	TGTGCCAGCAGTTACTCGAACATTTACGAGCAGTACTTC	.	TRBV6-5	TRBJ2-7	once	13
CASISTSGRPTDTQYF	TGCGCCAGCATTTCGACTAGCGGGAGGCCCACAGATACGCAGTATTTT	TRBD2	TRBV10-1	TRBJ2-3	.	16
CASSLDPRGNIQYF	TGCGCCAGCAGCTTGGATCCCAGAGGAAACATTCAGTACTTC	.	TRBV5-1	TRBJ2-4	.	14
CASSPGRGRASYEQYF	TGTGCCAGCAGCCCAGGGCGTGGGAGGGCCTCCTACGAGCAGTACTTC	TRBD2	TRBV27	TRBJ2-7	.	16
CASSQDGGQYYGYTF	TGCGCCAGCAGCCAAGATGGGGGACAGTACTATGGCTACACCTTC	TRBD1	TRBV4-3	TRBJ1-2	.	15
CTSSQNPGLAENNEQFF	TGCACCAGCAGCCAAAATCCGGGACTAGCGGAAAACAATGAGCAGTTCTTC	.	TRBV1	TRBJ2-1	.	17
CASSTEVGEKLFF	TGTGCCAGCAGCACAGAAGTTGGAGAAAAACTGTTTTTT	.	TRBV9	TRBJ1-4	.	13
CASSSPQGTKNIQYF	TGTGCCAGCAGCTCACCACAGGGCACCAAAAACATTCAGTACTTC	.	TRBV5-6	TRBJ2-4	.	15
CASGNRASEAFF	TGTGCCAGTGGGAACAGGGCGAGTGAAGCTTTCTTT	.	TRBV19	TRBJ1-1	.	12
CASSGIRGAAEAFF	TGTGCCAGCAGCGGGATCAGGGGGGCGGCTGAAGCTTTCTTT	TRBD1	TRBV9	TRBJ1-1	once	14
CASSGTGDYGYTF	TGTGCCAGCAGCGGGACAGGGGACTATGGCTACACCTTC	TRBD1	TRBV9	TRBJ1-2	.	13
CASSFRDSYQPQHF	TGTGCCAGCAGTTTTCGGGACAGTTATCAGCCCCAGCATTTT	TRBD1	TRBV27	TRBJ1-5	.	14
CASSLGVGGDTIYF	TGTGCCAGCAGCTTAGGGGTAGGGGGAGACACCATATATTTT	.	TRBV7-8	TRBJ1-3	.	14
CASSPPDGGPNEQFF	TGTGCCAGCTCACCACCGGACGGAGGCCCCAATGAGCAGTTCTTC	.	TRBV18	TRBJ2-1	.	15
CASSPAPGTGGNTIYF	TGCGCCAGCAGCCCTGCCCCCGGGACAGGGGGAAACACCATATATTTT	TRBD1	TRBV5-1	TRBJ1-3	.	16